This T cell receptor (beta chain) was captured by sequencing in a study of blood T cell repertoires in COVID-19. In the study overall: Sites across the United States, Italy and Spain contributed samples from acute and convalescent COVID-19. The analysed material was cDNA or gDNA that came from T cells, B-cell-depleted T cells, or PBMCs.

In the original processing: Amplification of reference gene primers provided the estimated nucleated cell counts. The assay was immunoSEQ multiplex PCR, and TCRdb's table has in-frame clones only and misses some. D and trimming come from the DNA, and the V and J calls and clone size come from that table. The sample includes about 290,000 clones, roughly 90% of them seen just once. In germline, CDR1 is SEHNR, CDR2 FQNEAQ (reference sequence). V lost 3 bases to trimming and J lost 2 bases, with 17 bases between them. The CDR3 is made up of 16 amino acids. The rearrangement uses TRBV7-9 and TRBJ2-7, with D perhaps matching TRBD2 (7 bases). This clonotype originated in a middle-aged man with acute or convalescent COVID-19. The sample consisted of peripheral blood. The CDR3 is CASSFVPGEGAYEQYF. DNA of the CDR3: TGTGCCAGCAGCTTTGTCCCCGGGGAGGGGGCCTACGAGCAGTACTTC.